This T cell receptor beta chain was sequenced for a study of T cells in Graves' hyperthyroidism and ophthalmopathy. The source material, RNA transcripts, was used to amplify TCR beta CDR3 regions. When the TCR CDR3 underwent first-round RT-PCR, the HTBI primer set was used. TCRdb processed the multiplex PCR reads anew with MiXCR; each CDR3 protein has one entry. The data show almost 350,000 distinct CDR3 sequences, around a sixth seen once. The CDR3 has 14 amino acids. Between the trimmed V and J ends, which lost 1 base and 1 base, there was a span of 10 bases. Germline V CDR1 and CDR2: GTSNPN, SVGIG (reference sequence).

Sequenced: blood. The chain recombines TRBV30 with TRBJ1-1; D may be TRBD1 (5 bases). This TCR was recovered from a woman in her forties with Graves' ophthalmopathy. CDR3 residues: CAWSAGLSNTEAFF. The CDR3 nucleotides read TGTGCCTGGAGTGCGGGACTTTCGAACACTGAAGCTTTCTTT.